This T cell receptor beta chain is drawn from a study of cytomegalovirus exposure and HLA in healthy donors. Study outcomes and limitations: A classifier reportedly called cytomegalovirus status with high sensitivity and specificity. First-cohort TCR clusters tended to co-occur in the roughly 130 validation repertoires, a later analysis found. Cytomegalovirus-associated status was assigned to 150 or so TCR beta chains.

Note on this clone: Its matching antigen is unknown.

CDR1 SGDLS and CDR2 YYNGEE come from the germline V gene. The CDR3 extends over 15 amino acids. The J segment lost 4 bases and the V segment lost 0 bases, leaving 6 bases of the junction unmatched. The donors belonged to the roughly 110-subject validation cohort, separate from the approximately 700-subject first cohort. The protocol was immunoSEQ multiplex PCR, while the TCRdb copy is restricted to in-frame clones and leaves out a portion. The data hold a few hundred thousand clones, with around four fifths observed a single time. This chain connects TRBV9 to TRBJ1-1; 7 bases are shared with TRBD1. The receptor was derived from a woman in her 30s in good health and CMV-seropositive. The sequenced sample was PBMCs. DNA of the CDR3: TGTGCCAGCAGCGTAGGAGGACAGGTTACCACTGAAGCTTTCTTT. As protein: CASSVGGQVTTEAFF.